This T cell receptor (beta chain) is drawn from a study of T cell responses to AZD1222 COVID-19 vaccine. Measured with immunoSEQ multiplex PCR; TCRdb has only the in-frame clones, and not every one. The sample shows 130,000 or so clones, roughly 90% of them seen only once. Study results and caveats: Baseline seropositives among AZD1222 recipients totaled only 6 or 7.

There are 18 residues in the CDR3. In germline, CDR1 is SGHAT, CDR2 FQNNGV. The J segment lost 6 bases and the V segment lost 4 bases, leaving 12 bases of the junction unmatched. Details on this clone: The antigen is undetermined.

This chain joins TRBV11-2 and TRBJ2-1, with TRBD2 identical over 13 bases. This TCR was recovered from an adult who received the MenACWY meningococcal vaccine as a control. Source: peripheral blood, taken 28 days after the second dose of the MenACWY control vaccine. The CDR3 here is CASSSSSPRTSGSNEQFF. The CDR3 bases are TGTGCCAGCAGCTCCTCCTCCCCTCGGACTAGCGGGAGCAATGAGCAGTTCTTC.